These T cell receptor beta chains were read from a single sample in a study of blood T cell repertoires in COVID-19. TCRdb's copy holds only in-frame clones and misses some; the assay was immunoSEQ multiplex PCR. The data hold roughly 120,000 clones, with around 80% observed a single time. The sample consisted of peripheral blood. All receptors come from a man aged 65 to 79 with acute or convalescent COVID-19. Both conserved end residues are part of each CDR3. The D gene is left open where the match is weak. Some rows have no size entry. The others give once, few or many, or a class for an expanded clone.

D,size,V,J,CDR3,DNA
NA,once,TRBV9,TRBJ1-1,CASSVAMSADRVEAFF,TGTGCCAGCAGCGTAGCTATGTCAGCGGACCGAGTCGAAGCTTTCTTT
TRBD1,NA,TRBV7-9,TRBJ1-1,CASTMTGGTEAFF,TGTGCCAGCACCATGACAGGGGGCACTGAAGCTTTCTTT
TRBD1,NA,TRBV4-1,TRBJ1-1,CASSQESPGTVSRGSDTEAFF,TGCGCCAGCAGCCAGGAGAGTCCCGGGACAGTTTCCAGGGGGTCGGACACTGAAGCTTTCTTT
NA,few,TRBV18,TRBJ1-1,CASSRQGGEAFF,TGTGCCAGCTCACGTCAGGGCGGTGAAGCTTTCTTT
TRBD2,NA,TRBV5-6,TRBJ2-5,CASSWTSSETQYF,TGTGCCAGCAGCTGGACTAGTTCGGAGACCCAGTACTTC
NA,few,TRBV7-9,TRBJ2-3,CASSFPGTPPRDTQYF,TGTGCCAGCAGCTTCCCCGGGACTCCTCCGAGAGATACGCAGTATTTT
TRBD1,few,TRBV25-1,TRBJ2-1,CASSGPRDRETNEQFF,TGTGCCAGCAGTGGACCCCGGGACAGGGAGACCAATGAGCAGTTCTTC
NA,NA,TRBV3-1/TRBV3-2,TRBJ1-4,CASSLGKGKGKLFF,TGTGCCAGCAGCCTCGGGAAAGGGAAGGGAAAACTGTTTTTT
TRBD1,NA,TRBV5-1,TRBJ2-5,CASSGTGQETQYF,TGCGCCAGCAGCGGGACAGGGCAAGAGACCCAGTACTTC
NA,NA,TRBV5-4,TRBJ2-5,CASSSWEVRETQYF,TGTGCCAGCAGCTCGTGGGAGGTTCGGGAGACCCAGTACTTC
NA,NA,TRBV6-2/TRBV6-3,TRBJ1-2,CASSYSLSGYTF,TGTGCCAGCAGTTACTCGTTGAGTGGCTACACCTTC
TRBD1,few,TRBV7-9,TRBJ1-2,CASSKSDRGAGYTF,TGTGCCAGCAGCAAATCAGACAGGGGAGCTGGCTACACCTTC
NA,NA,TRBV2,TRBJ2-1,CASRFQGQNEQFF,TGTGCCAGCAGATTCCAGGGACAAAATGAGCAGTTCTTC
NA,few,TRBV28,TRBJ2-2,CASSLPAEAGELFF,TGTGCCAGCAGTTTACCGGCTGAGGCCGGGGAGCTGTTTTTT
TRBD1,NA,TRBV9,TRBJ1-2,CASSVQGQHNYGGYAF,TGTGCCAGCAGCGTCCAGGGACAGCATAACTATGGGGGCTACGCCTTC
TRBD1,few,TRBV6-1,TRBJ2-4,CASSEVPTGENIQYF,TGTGCCAGCAGTGAGGTTCCGACAGGGGAAAACATTCAGTACTTC
TRBD2,NA,TRBV5-4,TRBJ2-2,CASSPPPGLAGDNTGELFF,TGTGCCAGCAGCCCTCCCCCGGGACTAGCGGGGGACAACACCGGGGAGCTGTTTTTT
NA,NA,TRBV5-6,TRBJ2-3,CASSLAGVDTQYF,TGTGCCAGCAGCTTGGCCGGGGTTGATACGCAGTATTTT
NA,few,TRBV7-9,TRBJ2-5,CASSFGQETQYF,TGTGCCAGCAGCTTCGGCCAAGAGACCCAGTACTTC
NA,NA,TRBV29-1,TRBJ1-2,CSANYPTGTFYGYTF,TGCAGCGCTAACTACCCGACAGGAACTTTCTATGGCTACACCTTC